This T cell receptor (beta chain) was captured in a study of beta chain features in type 1 diabetes. Findings and caveats of the study: When Type 1 diabetes patients were examined, their TCRB CDR3s proved moderately but significantly shorter in all four CD4+ subsets. It was possible that PCR favored shorter templates, equally so in patients and controls. Over-representation of high TCR-expressing cells was a possible consequence of cDNA sequencing.

About this clone: Its antigen is not identified. At one of its ends the junction is not consistent with the germline gene, which may arise from a read error.

cDNA synthesis used the whole RNA isolate, giving expressed TCRB sequences. The repertoire was sequenced with immunoSEQ multiplex PCR; TCRdb's copy has only in-frame clones and lacks some. The sample records approximately 150,000 clones, less than 11% being singletons. Source material: naive CD4+ T cells from blood. This sequence was found in a young man in good health.

The CDR3 sequence is CASSSIQVTGGETQYF. In DNA form, the CDR3 reads TGTGCCAGCAGTAGTATTCAGGTGACAGGGGGAGAGACCCAGTACTTC. The genes are TRBV19 and TRBJ2-5, with 9 bases aligning to TRBD1. This CDR3 region has 16 residues. Germline CDR1 LNHDA, CDR2 SQIVND (reference sequence).